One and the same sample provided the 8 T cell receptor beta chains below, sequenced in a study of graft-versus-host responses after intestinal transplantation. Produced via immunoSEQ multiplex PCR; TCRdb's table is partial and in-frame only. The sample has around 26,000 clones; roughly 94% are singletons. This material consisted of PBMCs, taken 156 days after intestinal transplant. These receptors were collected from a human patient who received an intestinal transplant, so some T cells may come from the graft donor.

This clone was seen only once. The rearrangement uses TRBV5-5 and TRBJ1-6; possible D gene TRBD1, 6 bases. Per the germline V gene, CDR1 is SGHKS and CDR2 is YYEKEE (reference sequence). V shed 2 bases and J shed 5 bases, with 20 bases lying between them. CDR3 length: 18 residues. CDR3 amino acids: CASSFRSVLGAHNSPLHF. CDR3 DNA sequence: TGTGCCAGCAGCTTTCGGAGCGTCCTGGGGGCACATAATTCACCCCTCCACTTT.

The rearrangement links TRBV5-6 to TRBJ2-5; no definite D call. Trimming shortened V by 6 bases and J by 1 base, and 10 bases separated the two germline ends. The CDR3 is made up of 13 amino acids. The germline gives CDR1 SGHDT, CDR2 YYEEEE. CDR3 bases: TGTGCCAGCATCCGGACGGGCCAAGAGACCCAGTACTTC. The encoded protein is CASIRTGQETQYF.

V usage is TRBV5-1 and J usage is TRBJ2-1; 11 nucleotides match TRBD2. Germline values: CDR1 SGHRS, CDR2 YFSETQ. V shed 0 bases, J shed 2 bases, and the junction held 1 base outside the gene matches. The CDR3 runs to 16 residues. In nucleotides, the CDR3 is TGCGCCAGCAGCTTGGGACTAGCGGGGCCCTACAATGAGCAGTTCTTC. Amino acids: CASSLGLAGPYNEQFF.

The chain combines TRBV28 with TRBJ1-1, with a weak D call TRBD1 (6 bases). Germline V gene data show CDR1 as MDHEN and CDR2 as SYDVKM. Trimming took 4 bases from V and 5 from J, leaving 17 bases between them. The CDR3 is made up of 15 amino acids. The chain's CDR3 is CASSSSRTERTEAFF. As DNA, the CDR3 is TGTGCCAGCAGTTCATCCCGGACAGAACGGACTGAAGCTTTCTTT.

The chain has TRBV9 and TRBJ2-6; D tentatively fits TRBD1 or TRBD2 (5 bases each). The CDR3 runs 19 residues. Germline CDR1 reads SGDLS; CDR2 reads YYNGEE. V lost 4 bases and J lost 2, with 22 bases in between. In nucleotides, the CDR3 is TGTGCCAGCAGCCAGCCCCGGACCGAGGTGGGGGCTGGGGCCAACGTCCTGACTTTC. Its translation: CASSQPRTEVGAGANVLTF.

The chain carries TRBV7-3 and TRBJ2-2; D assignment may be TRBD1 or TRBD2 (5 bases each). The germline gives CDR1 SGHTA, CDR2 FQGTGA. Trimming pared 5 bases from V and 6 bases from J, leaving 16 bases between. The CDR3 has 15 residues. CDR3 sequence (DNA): TGTGCCAGCAGCCGGGACCCCCGACCTCCCGGGGAGCTGTTTTTT. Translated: CASSRDPRPPGELFF.

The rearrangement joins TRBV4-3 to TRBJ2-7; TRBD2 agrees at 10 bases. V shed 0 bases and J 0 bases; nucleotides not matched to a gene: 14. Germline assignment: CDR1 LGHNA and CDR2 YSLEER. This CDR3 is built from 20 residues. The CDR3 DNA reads TGCGCCAGCAGCCAAGATCGTCGGGATCTAGCGGGGGTGGGCTCCTACGAGCAGTACTTC. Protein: CASSQDRRDLAGVGSYEQYF.

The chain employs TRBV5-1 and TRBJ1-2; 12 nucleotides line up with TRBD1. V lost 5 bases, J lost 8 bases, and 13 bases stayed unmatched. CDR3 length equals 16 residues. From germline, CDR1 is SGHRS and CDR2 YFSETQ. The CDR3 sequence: CASSRDRGRGLGGYTF. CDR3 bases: TGCGCCAGCAGTAGGGACAGGGGGCGAGGACTAGGCGGCTACACCTTC.